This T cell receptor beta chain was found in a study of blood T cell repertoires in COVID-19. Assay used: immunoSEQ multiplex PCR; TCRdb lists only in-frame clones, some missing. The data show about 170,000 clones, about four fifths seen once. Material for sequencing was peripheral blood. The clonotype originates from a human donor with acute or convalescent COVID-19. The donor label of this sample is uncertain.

CDR3 amino acids: CASIRGGAGMNTEAFF. The CDR3 bases are TGTGCCAGCATCCGAGGGGGGGCAGGGATGAACACTGAAGCTTTCTTT. The chain carries TRBV28 and TRBJ1-1, with a possible D match to TRBD1 (6 bases). The germline gives CDR1 MDHEN, CDR2 SYDVKM. The CDR3 sequence is 16 residues long. Deletions cut 7 bases from V and 0 bases from J, with 18 bases between.